This TCR beta chain originates from a study of blood T cells in healthy people across ages. The study, taken as a whole, reports: Observed TCR beta diversity showed a strong correlation with the percentage of naive T cells as measured by flow cytometry. Naive CD4+ cells and diversity were both higher in long-lived donors than in aged donors. Considered underestimates were the diversity estimates obtained from one million T cells.

Sample-barcoded 5' priming and a J-beta primer mix drove a second PCR of roughly 6 to 12 cycles. From the 5' RACE reads, TCRdb called clonotypes with MiXCR, one entry per CDR3 protein. Of more than 1 million distinct CDR3 sequences listed, around 45% are singletons. Samples had at least 7 million PBMCs isolated from them. A few counts support this clonotype. Antigen specificity is unknown. The V segment lost 0 bases and the J segment 2 bases; nucleotides outside the gene matches: 0. The CDR3 runs 14 residues. Germline V gene lookup returns CDR1 KGHSH and CDR2 LQKENI. The sequence was obtained from a woman aged 55-75 years in good health. The sequenced sample consisted of blood. V is TRBV18 and J is TRBJ2-7; 8 nucleotides align to TRBD1. This CDR3 reads CASSPPTGAYEQYF. CDR3 DNA: TGTGCCAGCTCACCACCGACAGGGGCCTACGAGCAGTACTTC. The full variable domain, in which reference TRBV18 and TRBJ2-7 provide the parts outside the CDR3, is NAGVMQNPRHLVRRRGQEARLRCSPMKGHSHVYWYRQLPEEGLKFMVYLQKENIIDESGMPKERFSAEFPKEGPSILRIQQVVRGDSAAYFCASSPPTGAYEQYFGPGTRLTVT.